This is a list of T cell receptor beta chains from one sample in a study of blood T cell repertoires in COVID-19. Clones were sequenced by immunoSEQ multiplex PCR, and TCRdb holds only the in-frame ones, with some missing. This sample carries just under 350,000 clones, around nine tenths of them seen once, and the ten largest clones take about 7%. The specimen was peripheral blood. The receptors come from a woman between 65 and 79 years old with COVID-19, enrolled during active disease. Each CDR3 is given with its conserved first and last residue. D genes are given only for firm matches.

TRBJ2-1,TRBV10-1,TRBD1,TGCGCCAGCAGCAAACGACTATCTAGTGGAGGGGTACAGGGGGACCTTCGATACAATGAGCAGTTCTTC,CASSKRLSSGGVQGDLRYNEQFF
TRBJ1-2,TRBV19,.,TGTGCCAGTAGCAAAGATTGGGACATAGCCTATGGCTACACCTTC,CASSKDWDIAYGYTF
TRBJ2-3,TRBV4-3,TRBD2,TGCGCCAGCAGCCAAGATCGTAGTAGCGGGGGGGCTGGAGATACGCAGTATTTT,CASSQDRSSGGAGDTQYF
TRBJ1-2,TRBV12-3/TRBV12-4,.,TGTGCCAGCAGTTTACGGGGGGGCTATGGCTACACCTTC,CASSLRGGYGYTF
TRBJ1-2,TRBV4-1,.,TGCGCCAGCAGCCAAGATCGCGGGGTGGGATATGGCTACACCTTC,CASSQDRGVGYGYTF
TRBJ1-5,TRBV19,.,TGTGCCAGTAGTCACGATCGGGACAAACGGGGCAATCAGCCCCAGCATTTT,CASSHDRDKRGNQPQHF
TRBJ1-3,TRBV9,.,TGTGCCAGCAGCGTAGCAGGGAATGGAAACACCATATATTTT,CASSVAGNGNTIYF
TRBJ1-2,TRBV12-3/TRBV12-4,TRBD1,TGTGCCAGCAGTGCTGACAGGGTATGGGGCTACACCTTC,CASSADRVWGYTF
TRBJ2-2,TRBV2,TRBD2,TGTGCCAGCAGTGCCGCTAGCGGGGGCCTTTTGGCCGGGGAGCTGTTTTTT,CASSAASGGLLAGELFF
TRBJ2-4,TRBV9,TRBD2,TGTGCCAGCAGCGTAGGCGGGGGGTATCCCAAAAACATTCAGTACTTC,CASSVGGGYPKNIQYF